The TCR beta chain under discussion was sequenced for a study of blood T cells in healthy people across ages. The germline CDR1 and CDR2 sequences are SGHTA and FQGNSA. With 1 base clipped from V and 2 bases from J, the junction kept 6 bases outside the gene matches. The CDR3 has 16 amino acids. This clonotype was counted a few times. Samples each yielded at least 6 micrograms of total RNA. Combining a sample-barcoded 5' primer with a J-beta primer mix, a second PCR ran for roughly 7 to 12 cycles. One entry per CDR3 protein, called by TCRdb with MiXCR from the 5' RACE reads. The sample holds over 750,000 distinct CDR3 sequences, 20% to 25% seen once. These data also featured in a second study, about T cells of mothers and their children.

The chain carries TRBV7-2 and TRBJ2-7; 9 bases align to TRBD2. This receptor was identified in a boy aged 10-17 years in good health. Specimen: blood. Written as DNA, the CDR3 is TGTGCCAGCAGCTTAGATCTGAGCGGGAGGACCTACGAGCAGTACTTC. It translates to CASSLDLSGRTYEQYF.